This TCR beta chain came from a study of CD8 T cell repertoires and HIV-1 epitope variants. The assay was immunoSEQ multiplex PCR, and TCRdb's table has in-frame clones only and misses some. This sample carries about 5,500 clones, roughly 66% of them seen once, and the ten largest clones take approximately 37%. J was trimmed by 6 bases and V by 6 bases; bases with no gene match: 9. Germline CDR1 is LNHDA and CDR2 is SQIVND (reference sequence). This CDR3 has 14 amino acids. This clone has just a few counts. No antigen is known for it. The sequence was obtained from a male donor with HIV. Sequencing used cultured CD8+ T cells derived from PBMCs. The rearrangement links TRBV19 to TRBJ2-7, with TRBD1 matching over 9 bases. CDR3 amino acids: CASSPGQGAREQYF. CDR3 nucleotide sequence: TGTGCCAGTAGCCCGGGACAGGGTGCACGCGAGCAGTACTTC.